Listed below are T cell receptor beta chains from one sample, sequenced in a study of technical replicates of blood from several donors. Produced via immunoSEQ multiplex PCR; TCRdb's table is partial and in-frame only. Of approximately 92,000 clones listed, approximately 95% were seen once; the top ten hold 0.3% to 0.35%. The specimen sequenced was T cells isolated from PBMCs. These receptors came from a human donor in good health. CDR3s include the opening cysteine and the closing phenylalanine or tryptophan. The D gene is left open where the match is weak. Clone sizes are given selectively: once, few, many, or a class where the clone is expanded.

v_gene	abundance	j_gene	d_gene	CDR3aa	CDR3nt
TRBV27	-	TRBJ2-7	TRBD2	CASSGLAGGPGQYF	TGTGCCAGCAGTGGGCTAGCGGGAGGGCCGGGGCAGTACTTC
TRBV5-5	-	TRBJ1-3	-	CASQGQGGGSGNTIYF	TGTGCCAGCCAGGGGCAGGGTGGGGGCTCTGGAAACACCATATATTTT
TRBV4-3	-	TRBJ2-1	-	CASSQDLSVAYNEQFF	TGCGCCAGCAGCCAAGACCTTAGCGTAGCCTACAATGAGCAGTTCTTC
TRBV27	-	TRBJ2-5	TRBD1	CASSLDRFETQYF	TGTGCCAGCAGTTTGGACAGGTTCGAGACCCAGTACTTC
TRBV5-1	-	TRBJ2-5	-	CASSFPPGEQETQYF	TGCGCCAGCAGCTTTCCCCCGGGGGAACAAGAGACCCAGTACTTC
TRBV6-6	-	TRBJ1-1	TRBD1	CASSRPGQANTEAFF	TGTGCCAGCAGTCGGCCGGGACAGGCAAACACTGAAGCTTTCTTT
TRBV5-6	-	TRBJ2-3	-	CASSLAPTSPTDTQYF	TGTGCCAGCAGCTTGGCACCTACTAGCCCCACAGATACGCAGTATTTT
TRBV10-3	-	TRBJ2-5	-	CAIQGEETQYF	TGTGCCATACAGGGTGAAGAGACCCAGTACTTC
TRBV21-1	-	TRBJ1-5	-	CASSKGGRVLLVPPSQPQHF	TGTGCCAGCAGCAAAGGGGGCAGGGTTTTATTAGTACCGCCAAGTCAGCCCCAGCATTTT
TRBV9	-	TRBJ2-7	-	CASSAQGTGTYEQYF	TGTGCCAGCAGCGCTCAGGGGACGGGGACCTACGAGCAGTACTTC
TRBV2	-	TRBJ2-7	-	CASSEANISYEQYF	TGTGCCAGCAGTGAAGCGAACATATCCTACGAGCAGTACTTC
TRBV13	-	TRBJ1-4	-	CASSLEAGRATNEKLFF	TGTGCCAGCAGCTTAGAAGCAGGAAGAGCAACTAATGAAAAACTGTTTTTT
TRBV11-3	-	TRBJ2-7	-	CASSRDYEQYF	TGTGCCAGCAGCCGGGACTACGAGCAGTACTTC
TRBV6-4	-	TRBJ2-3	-	CASIAPLTDTQYF	TGTGCCAGCATAGCCCCCCTTACTGATACGCAGTATTTT
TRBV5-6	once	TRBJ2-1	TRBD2	CASSLGLAALNEQFF	TGTGCCAGCAGCTTGGGGCTAGCGGCCCTCAATGAGCAGTTCTTC
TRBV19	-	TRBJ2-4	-	CASSIDGVGRASPKNIQYF	TGTGCCAGTAGTATAGATGGGGTGGGCAGGGCGTCCCCCAAAAACATTCAGTACTTC
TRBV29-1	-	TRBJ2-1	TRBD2	CSVDWSGLNGRGGNEQFF	TGCAGCGTTGATTGGTCAGGACTTAACGGGAGGGGGGGCAATGAGCAGTTCTTC
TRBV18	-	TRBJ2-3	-	CASSPRYETHTDTQYF	TGTGCCAGCTCACCTCGATATGAGACTCACACAGATACGCAGTATTTT
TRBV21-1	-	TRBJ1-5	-	CASTKRGGGQPQHF	TGTGCCAGCACAAAAAGAGGGGGGGGTCAGCCCCAGCATTTT
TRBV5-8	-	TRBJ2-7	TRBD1	CASSFRDRGAVAYEQYF	TGTGCCAGCAGCTTCCGGGACAGGGGAGCGGTGGCCTACGAGCAGTACTTC
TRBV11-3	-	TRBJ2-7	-	CASSRDSYTNPYEQYF	TGTGCCAGCAGCAGAGACAGTTACACGAATCCCTACGAGCAGTACTTC
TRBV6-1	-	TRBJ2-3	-	CASSFPDTQYF	TGTGCCAGTTCTTTTCCCGATACGCAGTATTTT
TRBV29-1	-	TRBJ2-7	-	CSGGGGTGEQYF	TGCAGCGGTGGGGGGGGGACAGGAGAGCAGTACTTC
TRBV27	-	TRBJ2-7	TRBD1	CASKPLLQGANEQYF	TGTGCCAGCAAACCCTTACTACAGGGGGCCAACGAGCAGTACTTC
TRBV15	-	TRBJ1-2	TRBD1	CATGQDRDLYGYTF	TGTGCCACCGGCCAGGACAGGGACCTCTATGGCTACACCTTC
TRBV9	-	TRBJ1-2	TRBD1	CASSAGQGPLYGYTF	TGTGCCAGCAGCGCCGGACAGGGCCCTCTCTATGGCTACACCTTC
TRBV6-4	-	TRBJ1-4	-	CASQSRVDNEKLFF	TGTGCCAGCCAGTCACGGGTTGATAATGAAAAACTGTTTTTT
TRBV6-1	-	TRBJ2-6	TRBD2	CASSAPGTSGGTSGANVLTF	TGTGCCAGCAGTGCCCCCGGGACTAGCGGGGGGACCTCTGGGGCCAACGTCCTGACTTTC
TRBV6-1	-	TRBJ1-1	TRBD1	CASRDRDRDTEAFF	TGTGCCAGCAGGGACCGGGACAGGGATACTGAAGCTTTCTTT
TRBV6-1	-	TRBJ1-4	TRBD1	CASRPVGTGSEKLFF	TGTGCCAGCAGGCCCGTCGGGACAGGGAGTGAAAAACTGTTTTTT
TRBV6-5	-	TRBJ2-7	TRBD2	CASSKSGIEQYF	TGTGCCAGCAGCAAAAGCGGGATCGAGCAGTACTTC
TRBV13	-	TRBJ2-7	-	CASSFLRDTNEQYF	TGTGCCAGCAGCTTTTTGAGGGACACCAACGAGCAGTACTTC
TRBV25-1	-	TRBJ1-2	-	CASSLNRGGYTF	TGTGCCAGCAGTCTCAATAGGGGTGGCTACACCTTC
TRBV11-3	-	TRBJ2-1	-	CASSPGAGWGNEQFF	TGTGCCAGCAGCCCCGGGGCGGGATGGGGCAATGAGCAGTTCTTC
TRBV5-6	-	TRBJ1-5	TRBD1	CASIFIPGQGFQPQHF	TGTGCCAGCATCTTCATCCCGGGACAGGGTTTCCAGCCCCAGCATTTT
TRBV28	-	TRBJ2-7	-	CASSFIDRDAYEQYF	TGTGCCAGCAGTTTTATCGACAGAGACGCCTACGAGCAGTACTTC
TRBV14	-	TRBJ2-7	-	CASSHLSRGYEQYF	TGTGCCAGCAGCCACCTCTCACGAGGCTACGAGCAGTACTTC
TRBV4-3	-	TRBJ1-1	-	CASSQSTGNTEAFF	TGCGCCAGCAGCCAATCCACAGGGAACACTGAAGCTTTCTTT
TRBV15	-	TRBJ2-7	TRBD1	CATTSSPGTGMDEQYF	TGTGCCACCACCAGTTCCCCAGGGACAGGGATGGACGAGCAGTACTTC